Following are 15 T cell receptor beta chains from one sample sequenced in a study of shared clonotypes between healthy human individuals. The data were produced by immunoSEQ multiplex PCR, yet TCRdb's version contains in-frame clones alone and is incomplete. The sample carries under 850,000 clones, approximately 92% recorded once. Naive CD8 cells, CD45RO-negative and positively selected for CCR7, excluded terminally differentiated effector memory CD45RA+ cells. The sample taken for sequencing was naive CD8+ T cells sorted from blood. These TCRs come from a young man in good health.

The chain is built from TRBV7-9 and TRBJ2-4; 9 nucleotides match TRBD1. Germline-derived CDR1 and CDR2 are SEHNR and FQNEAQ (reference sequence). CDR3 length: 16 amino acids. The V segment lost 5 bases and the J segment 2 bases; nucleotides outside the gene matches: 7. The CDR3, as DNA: TGTGCCAGCAGCCATACAGGGGGCGAGACCAAAAACATTCAGTACTTC. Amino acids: CASSHTGGETKNIQYF.

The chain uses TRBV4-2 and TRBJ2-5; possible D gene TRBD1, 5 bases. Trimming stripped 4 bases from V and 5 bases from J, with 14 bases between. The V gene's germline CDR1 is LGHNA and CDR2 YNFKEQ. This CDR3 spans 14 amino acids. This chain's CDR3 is CASSPELGLETQYF. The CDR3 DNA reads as TGTGCCAGCAGCCCTGAATTGGGGCTGGAGACCCAGTACTTC.

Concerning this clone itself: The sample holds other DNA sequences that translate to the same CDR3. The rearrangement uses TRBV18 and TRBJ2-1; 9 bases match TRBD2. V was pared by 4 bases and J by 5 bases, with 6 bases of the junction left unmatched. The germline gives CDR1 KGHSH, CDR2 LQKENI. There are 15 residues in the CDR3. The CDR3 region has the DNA TGTGCCAGCTCACGGGTTAGCGGGAGAGACAATGAGCAGTTCTTC. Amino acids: CASSRVSGRDNEQFF.

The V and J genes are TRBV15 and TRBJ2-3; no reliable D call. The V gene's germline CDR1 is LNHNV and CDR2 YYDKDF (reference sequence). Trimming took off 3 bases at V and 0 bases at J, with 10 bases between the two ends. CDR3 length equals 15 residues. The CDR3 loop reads CATSRELASTDTQYF. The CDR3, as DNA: TGTGCCACCAGCAGGGAGTTGGCTAGCACAGATACGCAGTATTTT.

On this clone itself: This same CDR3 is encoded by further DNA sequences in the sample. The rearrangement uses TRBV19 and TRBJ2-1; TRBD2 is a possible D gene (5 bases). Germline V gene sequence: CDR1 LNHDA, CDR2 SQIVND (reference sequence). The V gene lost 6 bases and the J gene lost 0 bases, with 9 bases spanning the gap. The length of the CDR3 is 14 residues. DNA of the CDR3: TGTGCCAGTAGCGGAGGCAGCTCCTACAATGAGCAGTTCTTC. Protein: CASSGGSSYNEQFF.

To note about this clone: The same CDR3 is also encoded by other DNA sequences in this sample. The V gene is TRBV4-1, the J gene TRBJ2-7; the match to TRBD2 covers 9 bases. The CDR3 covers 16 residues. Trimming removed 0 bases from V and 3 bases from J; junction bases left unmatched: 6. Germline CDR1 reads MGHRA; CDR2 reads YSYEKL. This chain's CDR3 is CASSQDRAGGGYEQYF. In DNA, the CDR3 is TGCGCCAGCAGCCAAGACAGAGCGGGAGGTGGCTACGAGCAGTACTTC.

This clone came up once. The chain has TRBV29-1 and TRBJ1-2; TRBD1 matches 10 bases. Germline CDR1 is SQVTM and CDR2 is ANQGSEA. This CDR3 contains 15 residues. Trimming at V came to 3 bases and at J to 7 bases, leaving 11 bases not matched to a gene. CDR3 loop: CSVDARDRGPGGYTF. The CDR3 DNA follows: TGCAGCGTTGATGCGCGGGACAGGGGTCCGGGTGGCTACACCTTC.

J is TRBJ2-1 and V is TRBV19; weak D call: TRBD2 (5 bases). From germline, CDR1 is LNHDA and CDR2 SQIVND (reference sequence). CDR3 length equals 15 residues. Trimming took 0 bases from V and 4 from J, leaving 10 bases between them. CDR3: CASSIDQRRYNEQFF. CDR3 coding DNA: TGTGCCAGTAGTATAGATCAGCGGAGGTACAATGAGCAGTTCTTC.

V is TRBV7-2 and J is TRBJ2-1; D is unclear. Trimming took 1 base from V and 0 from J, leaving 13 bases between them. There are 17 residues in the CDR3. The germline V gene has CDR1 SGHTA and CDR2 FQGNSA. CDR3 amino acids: CASSLDFAAYSYNEQFF. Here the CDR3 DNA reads TGTGCCAGCAGCTTAGACTTCGCGGCCTACTCCTACAATGAGCAGTTCTTC.

The CDR3 is CASRATGSGANEKLFF. Here the CDR3 DNA reads TGTGCCAGCAGGGCAACAGGGTCGGGTGCTAATGAAAAACTGTTTTTT. This rearrangement joins TRBV28 to TRBJ1-4; TRBD1 might be the D (6 bases). Germline V lookup: CDR1 MDHEN, CDR2 SYDVKM. CDR3 size: 16 residues. V was clipped by 6 bases and J by 3 bases, with 17 bases between them. Together with reference TRBV28 and TRBJ1-4, the CDR3 gives the full variable domain: DVKVTQSSRYLVKRTGEKVFLECVQDMDHENMFWYRQDPGLGLRLIYFSYDVKMKEKGDIPEGYSVSREKKERFSLILESASTNQTSMYLCASRATGSGANEKLFFGSGTQLSVL.

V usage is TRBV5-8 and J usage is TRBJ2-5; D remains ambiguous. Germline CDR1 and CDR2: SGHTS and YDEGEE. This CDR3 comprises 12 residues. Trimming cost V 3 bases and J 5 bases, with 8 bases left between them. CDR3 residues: CASSSRWETQYF. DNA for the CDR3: TGTGCCAGCAGCTCGAGATGGGAGACCCAGTACTTC.

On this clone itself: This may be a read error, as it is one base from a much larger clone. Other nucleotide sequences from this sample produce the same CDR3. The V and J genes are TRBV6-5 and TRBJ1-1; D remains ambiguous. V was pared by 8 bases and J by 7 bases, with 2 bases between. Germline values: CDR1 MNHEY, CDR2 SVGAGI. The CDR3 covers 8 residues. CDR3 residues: CASGEAFF. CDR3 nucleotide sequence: TGTGCCAGCGGTGAAGCTTTCTTT.

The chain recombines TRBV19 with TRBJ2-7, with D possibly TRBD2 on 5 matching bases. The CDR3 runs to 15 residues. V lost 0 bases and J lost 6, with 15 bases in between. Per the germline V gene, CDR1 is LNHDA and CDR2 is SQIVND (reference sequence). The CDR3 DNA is TGTGCCAGTAGTATAGATCTATTAGGCGGAGGCGAGCAGTACTTC. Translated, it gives CASSIDLLGGGEQYF.

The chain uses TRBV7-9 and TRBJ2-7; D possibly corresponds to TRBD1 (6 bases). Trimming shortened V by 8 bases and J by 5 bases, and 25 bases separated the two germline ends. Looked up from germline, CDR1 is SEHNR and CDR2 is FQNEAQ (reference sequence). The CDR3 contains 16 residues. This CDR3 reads CASLFSPGRGVHEQYF. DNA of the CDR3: TGTGCCAGCCTTTTTAGCCCGGGCAGGGGTGTCCACGAGCAGTACTTC.

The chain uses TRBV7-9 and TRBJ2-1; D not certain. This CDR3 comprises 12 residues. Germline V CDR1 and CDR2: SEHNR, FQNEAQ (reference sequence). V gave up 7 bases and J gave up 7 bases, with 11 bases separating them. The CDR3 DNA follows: TGTGCCAGCAACAATCGACTTAATGAGCAGTTCTTC. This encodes CASNNRLNEQFF.